Presented here are 10 T cell receptor beta chains from one specimen sequenced in a study of blood T cell repertoires in COVID-19. Clones were read by immunoSEQ multiplex PCR, and TCRdb kept only the in-frame ones, dropping some. Found here are around 150,000 clones, roughly nine tenths of them singletons; the top ten hold 0.99%. Input material: peripheral blood. The source of these receptors is a man younger than 35 with acute or convalescent COVID-19.

The gene calls are TRBV27 and TRBJ1-6; tentative D call: TRBD1 (5 bases). Germline-derived CDR1 and CDR2 are MNHEY and SMNVEV (reference sequence). Trimming removed 8 bases from V and 3 bases from J, with 23 bases in between. This CDR3 has 18 residues. Here the CDR3 reads CASSRKGRQFIYNSPLHF. In DNA, the CDR3 is TGTGCCAGCTCAAGAAAGGGCCGACAGTTCATCTATAATTCACCCCTCCACTTT.

This clone was counted between two and nine times. The rearrangement uses TRBV7-9 and TRBJ1-1; D might be TRBD1 (6 bases). There are 17 residues in the CDR3. Germline values: CDR1 SEHNR, CDR2 FQNEAQ (reference sequence). Trimming removed 5 bases at V and 1 base at J, with 20 bases between. CDR3 DNA sequence: TGTGCCAGCAGCCCCGTGGTGGGCGGGGGGCGGAACACTGAAGCTTTCTTT. Amino acids: CASSPVVGGGRNTEAFF.

CDR3 in amino acids: CASRPKLSTNEKLFF. The CDR3 DNA reads as TGTGCCAGCAGACCAAAACTATCAACTAATGAAAAACTGTTTTTT. The chain combines TRBV28 with TRBJ1-4; D not certain. This CDR3 contains 15 residues. The ends were cut back, 6 bases at V and 0 bases at J, with 11 bases in the middle. In germline, CDR1 is MDHEN, CDR2 SYDVKM.

V and J are TRBV5-6 and TRBJ1-3; 7 positions agree with TRBD1. Germline CDR1 is SGHDT and CDR2 is YYEEEE. Trimming removed 1 base from V and 8 bases from J; junction bases left unmatched: 3. There are 13 residues in the CDR3. The chain's CDR3 is CASSLPRGDTIYF. As DNA, the CDR3 is TGTGCCAGCAGCTTGCCCAGGGGGGACACCATATATTTT.

The CDR3 sequence is CASSLNPGQPGELFF. CDR3 coding DNA: TGTGCCAGCAGCTTAAACCCGGGACAGCCCGGGGAGCTGTTTTTT. The chain joins TRBV7-3 to TRBJ2-2; 7 positions match TRBD1. The V gene's germline CDR1 is SGHTA and CDR2 FQGTGA. V was clipped by 1 base and J by 6 bases; unmatched bases: 5. The CDR3 loop spans 15 amino acids.

V gene TRBV9 combines with J gene TRBJ2-3; the D gene is possibly TRBD2 (5 bases). Germline CDR1 and CDR2: SGDLS and YYNGEE. The CDR3 is made up of 18 amino acids. V was cut by 4 bases and J by 0 bases, with 21 bases left in between. Here the CDR3 DNA reads TGTGCCAGCAGCTTTTCAGTCCGGGATCCTACTAGCACAGATACGCAGTATTTT. Translation: CASSFSVRDPTSTDTQYF.

The V gene is TRBV6-5, the J gene TRBJ2-2; 8 bases match TRBD1. Germline V gene sequence: CDR1 MNHEY, CDR2 SVGAGI. CDR3 length: 13 residues. V shed 10 bases, J shed 6 bases, and the junction held 7 bases outside the gene matches. The CDR3 here is CATPGQVSGELFF. The CDR3 DNA follows: TGTGCCACTCCGGGACAGGTGTCCGGGGAGCTGTTTTTT.

J is TRBJ1-1 and V is TRBV18; D not certain. V lost 2 bases and J 4 bases, leaving 14 bases between the germline ends. The germline V gene has CDR1 KGHSH and CDR2 LQKENI. CDR3 length: 15 amino acids. The DNA for the CDR3 is TGTGCCAGCTCACCAGGGCAGGTAGGCCTCACTGAAGCTTTCTTT. Its translation is CASSPGQVGLTEAFF. Filled out from reference TRBV18 and TRBJ1-1, the complete variable domain reads NAGVMQNPRHLVRRRGQEARLRCSPMKGHSHVYWYRQLPEEGLKFMVYLQKENIIDESGMPKERFSAEFPKEGPSILRIQQVVRGDSAAYFCASSPGQVGLTEAFFGQGTRLTVV.

The chain has TRBV5-5 and TRBJ2-1, with TRBD1 matching 7 bases. Germline CDR1 is SGHKS and CDR2 is YYEKEE (reference sequence). The CDR3 loop spans 16 amino acids. J lost 0 bases, V lost 2 bases, and 5 bases had no gene match. CDR3: CASSFTGVGSYNEQFF. As DNA, the CDR3 is TGTGCCAGCAGCTTCACAGGGGTCGGCTCCTACAATGAGCAGTTCTTC.

This chain links TRBV11-2 with TRBJ2-7; D is uncertain. The V and J ends lost 1 base and 3 bases respectively, with 10 bases between them. Germline V gene data show CDR1 as SGHAT and CDR2 as FQNNGV. CDR3 length: 14 residues. The CDR3 DNA reads TGTGCCAGCAGCTTAGGAGGCAGCTACTACGAGCAGTACTTC. As protein: CASSLGGSYYEQYF.